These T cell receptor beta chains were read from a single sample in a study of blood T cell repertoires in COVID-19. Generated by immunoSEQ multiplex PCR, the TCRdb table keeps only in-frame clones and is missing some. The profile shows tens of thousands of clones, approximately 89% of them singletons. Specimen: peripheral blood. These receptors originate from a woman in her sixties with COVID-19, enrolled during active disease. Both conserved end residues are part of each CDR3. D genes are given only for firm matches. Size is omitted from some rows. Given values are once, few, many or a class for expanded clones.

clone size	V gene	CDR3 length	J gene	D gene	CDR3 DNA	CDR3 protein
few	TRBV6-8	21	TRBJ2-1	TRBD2	TGTGCCAGCAGTTACTCTTATTATCCACCGTCGGGGGGGAACTCCTACAATGAGCAGTTCTTC	CASSYSYYPPSGGNSYNEQFF
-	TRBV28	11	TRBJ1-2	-	TGTGCCAGCAGTTGGGCAGGGGGCTACACCTTC	CASSWAGGYTF
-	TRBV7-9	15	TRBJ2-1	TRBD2	TGTGCCAGCAGCGCGCCGGGACTAGCGCTTAATGAGCAGTTCTTC	CASSAPGLALNEQFF
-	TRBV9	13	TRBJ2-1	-	TGTGCCAGCAGCGCACAGGGAGTGGATGAGCAGTTCTTC	CASSAQGVDEQFF
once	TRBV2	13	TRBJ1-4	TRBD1	TGTGCCAGCAGTGAGCAGGGACAGGAAAAACTGTTTTTT	CASSEQGQEKLFF
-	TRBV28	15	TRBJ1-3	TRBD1	TGTGCCAGCAGTCTACAGGGGGCTGGTGGAAACACCATATATTTT	CASSLQGAGGNTIYF
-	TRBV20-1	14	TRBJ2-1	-	TGCAGTGCTAGTTATTGGACAGACTACAATGAGCAGTTCTTC	CSASYWTDYNEQFF
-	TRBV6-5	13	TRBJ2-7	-	TGTGCCAGCAGGAGGGTGGTGGGCTACGAGCAGTACTTC	CASRRVVGYEQYF
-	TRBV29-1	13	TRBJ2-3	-	TGCAGCGCGGGGCGGGGTGGGGCAGATACGCAGTATTTT	CSAGRGGADTQYF
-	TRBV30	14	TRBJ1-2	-	TGTGCCTGGAGTAGTAGGGGCGAGCCCTATGGCTACACCTTC	CAWSSRGEPYGYTF
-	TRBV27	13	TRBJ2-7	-	TGTGCCAGCAGTGACAAGCCTTCCTACGAGCAGTACTTC	CASSDKPSYEQYF
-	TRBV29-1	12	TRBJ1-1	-	TGCAGCGTTGATACGGGATACACTGAAGCTTTCTTT	CSVDTGYTEAFF
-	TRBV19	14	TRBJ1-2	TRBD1	TGTGCCAGTAGTGTGACCCGGGACAGCTATGGCTACACCTTC	CASSVTRDSYGYTF
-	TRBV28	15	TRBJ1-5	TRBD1	TGTGCCAGCAGTTCACAGGGGGCTGGCAATCAGCCCCAGCATTTT	CASSSQGAGNQPQHF
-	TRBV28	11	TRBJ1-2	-	TGTGCCAGCAGTTTAGCTACTGGCTACACCTTC	CASSLATGYTF
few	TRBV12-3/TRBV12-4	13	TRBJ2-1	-	TGTGCCAGCAGTCAGGGGCCATCCACCGCTCAGTTCTTC	CASSQGPSTAQFF
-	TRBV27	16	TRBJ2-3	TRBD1	TGTGCCAGCAGTTTATCAAACAGGGGCGGCACAGATACGCAGTATTTT	CASSLSNRGGTDTQYF
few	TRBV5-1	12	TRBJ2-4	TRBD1	TGCGCCAGCACCGGGACAGGGAACATTCAGTACTTC	CASTGTGNIQYF
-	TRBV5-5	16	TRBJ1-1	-	TGTGCCAGCAGATACCGGGACAACCTTTTGAACACTGAAGCTTTCTTT	CASRYRDNLLNTEAFF
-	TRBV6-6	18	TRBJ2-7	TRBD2	TGTGCCAGCAGTCCCACACAGCCCGGACTAGCGGACCATTACGAGCAGTACTTC	CASSPTQPGLADHYEQYF